These T cell receptor beta chains were read from a single sample in a study of HIV-infected patients and healthy controls. TCRdb re-called the 5' RACE reads with MiXCR, one entry per CDR3 protein. This repertoire shows 15,000 to 17,000 distinct CDR3 sequences, 7% found once; its top ten account for approximately 8.3%. Sample: blood. The receptor set was obtained from an adult in good health. CDR3s include the opening cysteine and the closing phenylalanine or tryptophan. A D gene is named only where the DNA matches it firmly. The size of a clone is reported for some rows only, either as once, few or many, or as a class for expanded clones.

CDR3 | DNA | size | D | J | V
CASSRSKLTSDGPQHF | TGTGCCAGCAGTCGATCCAAACTGACAAGTGATGGGCCCCAGCATTTT | . | . | TRBJ1-5 | TRBV12-3/TRBV12-4
CASSLEKAEAFF | TGTGCCAGCAGCTTGGAAAAGGCTGAAGCTTTCTTT | many | . | TRBJ1-1 | TRBV5-5
CASNHPGTANMYEQYF | TGTGCCAGCAACCATCCCGGGACAGCGAATATGTACGAGCAGTACTTC | many | TRBD1 | TRBJ2-7 | TRBV28
CASSVTSGAHNEQFF | TGTGCCAGCAGTGTGACTAGCGGGGCACACAATGAGCAGTTCTTC | many | TRBD2 | TRBJ2-1 | TRBV2
CSTGLQGNTEAFF | TGCAGTACTGGGCTACAGGGGAACACTGAAGCTTTCTTT | many | . | TRBJ1-1 | TRBV20-1
CATRRTAQETQYF | TGTGCCACCCGACGGACGGCCCAAGAGACCCAGTACTTC | few | . | TRBJ2-5 | TRBV15
CSVSASGGLYNEQFF | TGCAGCGTTAGTGCTAGCGGGGGGCTCTACAATGAGCAGTTCTTC | many | TRBD2 | TRBJ2-1 | TRBV29-1
CASSPQGQGAHTQYF | TGTGCCAGCTCACCACAAGGACAGGGGGCGCATACGCAGTATTTT | few | TRBD1 | TRBJ2-3 | TRBV18
CASGGPEAFF | TGTGCCAGCGGCGGGCCTGAAGCTTTCTTT | few | . | TRBJ1-1 | TRBV6-1
CASSLRLVTGPNTEAFF | TGTGCCAGCAGCTTACGACTAGTGACAGGACCGAACACTGAAGCTTTCTTT | many | . | TRBJ1-1 | TRBV7-9
CASSFPGLAGGPTDTQYF | TGTGCCAGCAGCTTTCCGGGACTAGCGGGAGGACCCACAGATACGCAGTATTTT | many | TRBD2 | TRBJ2-3 | TRBV11-2
CASTDLGSEAFF | TGTGCCAGCACCGACCTTGGATCTGAAGCTTTCTTT | medium-sized | . | TRBJ1-1 | TRBV11-2
CASGRAGGHEQYF | TGTGCCAGCGGGAGAGCGGGAGGCCACGAGCAGTACTTC | medium-sized | TRBD2 | TRBJ2-7 | TRBV7-8
CSGIPGLRNIQYF | TGCAGTGGGATTCCGGGACTTAGAAACATTCAGTACTTC | many | . | TRBJ2-4 | TRBV20-1
CASSFIRDGDQPQHF | TGTGCCAGCAGTTTTATCCGGGACGGGGATCAGCCCCAGCATTTT | once | . | TRBJ1-5 | TRBV12-3/TRBV12-4
CATSRAREVSTGELFF | TGTGCCACCAGCAGAGCCCGGGAGGTTAGCACCGGGGAGCTGTTTTTT | few | TRBD2 | TRBJ2-2 | TRBV15
CSAKYGTDTQYF | TGCAGTGCTAAGTACGGCACAGATACGCAGTATTTT | many | . | TRBJ2-3 | TRBV20-1
CASTGTSRYNEQFF | TGCGCCAGCACTGGGACTAGTAGATACAATGAGCAGTTCTTC | many | TRBD2 | TRBJ2-1 | TRBV5-1
CSATPLGQGDNQPQHF | TGCAGTGCTACACCCCTGGGACAGGGGGATAATCAGCCCCAGCATTTT | medium-sized | TRBD1 | TRBJ1-5 | TRBV20-1
CSARERETEAFF | TGCAGTGCTAGAGAGAGGGAGACTGAAGCTTTCTTT | many | . | TRBJ1-1 | TRBV20-1
CASSLSRSGANVLTF | TGTGCCAGCAGTTTATCCCGCTCTGGGGCCAACGTCCTGACTTTC | many | . | TRBJ2-6 | TRBV28
CASSLQPGNGYTF | TGTGCCAGCAGCTTGCAGCCAGGGAATGGCTACACCTTC | few | . | TRBJ1-2 | TRBV5-6
CSAGGPVNTEAFF | TGCAGCGCCGGGGGCCCGGTGAACACTGAAGCTTTCTTT | medium-sized | . | TRBJ1-1 | TRBV29-1
CASSQTPQGADRNSPLHF | TGTGCCAGCAGCCAGACACCACAGGGGGCAGACCGTAATTCACCCCTCCACTTT | . | TRBD1 | TRBJ1-6 | TRBV5-5
CASRRGEREVQEETQYF | TGTGCCAGCAGACGGGGGGAGCGGGAGGTCCAGGAAGAGACCCAGTACTTC | many | TRBD2 | TRBJ2-5 | TRBV7-2
CASSPNPIGAGTGELFF | TGTGCCAGCAGCCCTAACCCCATTGGGGCGGGGACCGGGGAGCTGTTTTTT | . | . | TRBJ2-2 | TRBV7-6
CSVDKGPYGYTF | TGCAGCGTCGATAAAGGCCCCTATGGCTACACCTTC | many | . | TRBJ1-2 | TRBV29-1
CASSFGRTDTQYF | TGTGCCAGCAGTTTTGGCCGCACAGATACGCAGTATTTT | many | . | TRBJ2-3 | TRBV27
CASSQETGLGSSYEQYF | TGTGCCAGCAGCCAAGAGACGGGACTGGGTAGCTCCTACGAGCAGTACTTC | many | . | TRBJ2-7 | TRBV4-2
CASASHYEQYF | TGTGCCAGCGCCTCCCACTACGAGCAGTACTTC | . | . | TRBJ2-7 | TRBV2
CSARPRSGVETQYF | TGCAGTGCCAGACCCAGGAGCGGGGTAGAGACCCAGTACTTC | many | TRBD2 | TRBJ2-5 | TRBV20-1
CSAIPQLDLQETQYF | TGCAGTGCTATCCCCCAGCTAGATCTCCAAGAGACCCAGTACTTC | medium-sized | . | TRBJ2-5 | TRBV20-1
CSASQRGVGTDTQYF | TGCAGTGCTAGCCAGAGGGGGGTAGGCACAGATACGCAGTATTTT | many | . | TRBJ2-3 | TRBV20-1
CSARGQTLHRGPQETQYF | TGCAGTGCTAGAGGTCAGACCCTCCACAGGGGGCCTCAAGAGACCCAGTACTTC | medium-sized | TRBD1 | TRBJ2-5 | TRBV20-1
CASSSLRGHNEQFF | TGTGCCAGCAGCTCCCTCCGGGGGCACAATGAGCAGTTCTTC | many | . | TRBJ2-1 | TRBV11-2
CASSTGPYGYTF | TGTGCCAGTAGTACAGGTCCCTATGGCTACACCTTC | many | . | TRBJ1-2 | TRBV19